A selection of T cell receptor beta chains follows, all from one sample in a study of T-cell reconstitution after alpha-beta-depleted transplantation in children. MiXCR, run by TCRdb on the PCR reads, gives a single entry per CDR3 protein. The table has roughly 220,000 distinct CDR3 sequences, approximately 12% seen once. This specimen was PBMCs from the stem cell graft donor, taken from the stem cell graft. The receptors were gathered from a human donor who donated a stem cell graft to a child with acute lymphoblastic leukemia. The CDR3 runs from the conserved cysteine through the conserved F or W. The D gene is left open where the match is weak. Clone size is stated in some rows and not others, as once, few, many or a class when expanded.

V gene,J gene,clone size,D gene,CDR3 DNA,CDR3 protein
TRBV27,TRBJ2-7,many,TRBD1,TGTGCCAGCTCGGTGGGGACAGGGGGCCACGAGCAGTACTTC,CASSVGTGGHEQYF
TRBV30,TRBJ1-1,.,TRBD1,TGTGCCTGGGGACTGGGACAGGGCACTGAAGCTTTCTTT,CAWGLGQGTEAFF
TRBV29-1,TRBJ2-4,many,.,TGCAGCGTTCGTCTCCAACTAGCCAAAAACATTCAGTACTTC,CSVRLQLAKNIQYF
TRBV10-3,TRBJ2-1,many,.,TGTGCCATCAGTGAGTCGAATGGCAGGGCCTTTCGCTCCTACAATGAGCAGTTCTTC,CAISESNGRAFRSYNEQFF
TRBV10-3,TRBJ2-1,.,.,TGTGCCATCAGTGAGTCAAGGGACGCGTCCTACAATGAGCAGTTCTTC,CAISESRDASYNEQFF
TRBV29-1,TRBJ1-1,.,.,TGCAGCGTCGACGGAGATAACACTGAAGCTTTCTTT,CSVDGDNTEAFF
TRBV29-1,TRBJ1-1,many,TRBD1,TGCAGCGTTGAACCCGTCCCGGGACAGGGGCCGAACACTGAAGCTTTCTTT,CSVEPVPGQGPNTEAFF
TRBV6-5,TRBJ2-7,many,.,TGTGCCAGCAGTTACTCTACAGCGGACGAGCAGTACTTC,CASSYSTADEQYF
TRBV11-1,TRBJ2-4,.,TRBD1,TGTGCCAGCAGCTTGGGGCCGGGACAGGGGTCCCTAGCCAAAAACATTCAGTACTTC,CASSLGPGQGSLAKNIQYF
TRBV3-1,TRBJ1-1,many,.,TGTGCCAGCAGCCAATCGGGAGAAGGTGAAGCTTTCTTT,CASSQSGEGEAFF
TRBV5-1,TRBJ2-2,many,.,TGCGCCAGCAGCTTGGTAGGGGTCACCGGGGAGCTGTTTTTT,CASSLVGVTGELFF
TRBV28,TRBJ2-4,many,.,TGTGCCAGCAGTTTAGTAGGGGCAGCCAAAAACATTCAGTACTTC,CASSLVGAAKNIQYF
TRBV4-2,TRBJ1-1,many,.,TGTGCCAGCAGCCCCCTAGGACACCGGAACACTGAAGCTTTCTTT,CASSPLGHRNTEAFF
TRBV5-6,TRBJ2-1,many,.,TGTGCCAGCAGCTCCGGCGGGGGCCGAGAGCAGTTCTTC,CASSSGGGREQFF
TRBV20-1,TRBJ2-1,many,TRBD2,TGCAGTGCTAGACCCGGGACTAGCGACTTAGGGGGGCAGTTCTTC,CSARPGTSDLGGQFF
TRBV7-9,TRBJ1-1,many,.,TGTGCCAGCAGCTCCTTCGGACAACCCTTGAACACTGAAGCTTTCTTT,CASSSFGQPLNTEAFF
TRBV7-9,TRBJ2-5,many,.,TGTGCCAGCCGTTCACTAGAGACCCAGTACTTC,CASRSLETQYF
TRBV5-1,TRBJ2-2,many,TRBD1,TGCGCCAGCAGCGCGGGACAGGGACTGGCCGGGGAGCTGTTTTTT,CASSAGQGLAGELFF
TRBV28,TRBJ2-7,.,.,TGTGCCAGCAGTTTTCTTGCCAATCCTCCAACCTACGAGCAGTACTTC,CASSFLANPPTYEQYF
TRBV29-1,TRBJ1-2,many,TRBD1,TGCAGCGTTGACTATTACAGGGGAAAGAACTATGGCTACACCTTC,CSVDYYRGKNYGYTF
TRBV20-1,TRBJ1-1,many,.,TGCAGTGCCCCTTGGTTATCAGGCACTGAAGCTTTCTTT,CSAPWLSGTEAFF
TRBV10-3,TRBJ2-5,many,.,TGTGCCATCAGTGAGGTGGTAGCGCAAGAGACCCAGTACTTC,CAISEVVAQETQYF
TRBV6-1,TRBJ1-6,many,.,TGTGCCACCCAGGGGTCCGCCTATAATTCACCCCTCCACTTT,CATQGSAYNSPLHF
TRBV5-5,TRBJ1-2,many,TRBD1,TGTGCCAGCAGCTCCGACAGGGGCTGGCATGGCTACACCTTC,CASSSDRGWHGYTF
TRBV28,TRBJ2-3,many,.,TGTGCCAGCAGTCCTATAAGGGACTTCACAGATACGCAGTATTTT,CASSPIRDFTDTQYF
TRBV5-6,TRBJ2-1,many,TRBD2,TGTGCCAGCAGCTTGGGTGGGAGGGCTAACAATGAGCAGTTCTTC,CASSLGGRANNEQFF
TRBV11-3,TRBJ2-7,many,.,TGTGCCAGCAGCTTCAGTGGCTACGAGCAGTACTTC,CASSFSGYEQYF
TRBV11-3,TRBJ2-1,many,TRBD1,TGTGCCAGCAGCCCCCCCGGACAGGGGAGTAAGGGTGAGCAGTTCTTC,CASSPPGQGSKGEQFF
TRBV6-2/TRBV6-3,TRBJ1-3,.,.,TGTGCCAGCAGTTACTCGAATGCCGACGACGGGAGAAACACCATATATTTT,CASSYSNADDGRNTIYF
TRBV30,TRBJ2-7,few,.,TGTGCCTGGCTGGCGGGTGGCGGGCAGTACTTC,CAWLAGGGQYF
TRBV27,TRBJ2-3,many,TRBD2,TGTGCCAGCAGGTGGGGGGGAACAGAGGCGCAGTATTTT,CASRWGGTEAQYF
TRBV7-2,TRBJ1-2,many,.,TGTGCCAGCAGCTTAGTGGGCGATGGCTACACCTTC,CASSLVGDGYTF
TRBV4-2,TRBJ1-5,.,.,TGTGCCAGCAGCCAAGTAACCAATCAGCCCCAGCATTTT,CASSQVTNQPQHF
TRBV12-3/TRBV12-4,TRBJ1-5,many,.,TGTGCCAGCAGTGCCGCCCCGTTACAGCCCCAGCATTTT,CASSAAPLQPQHF
TRBV12-3/TRBV12-4,TRBJ2-1,many,.,TGTGCCAGCACCCCAGAGGGAGGCTCCTACAATGAGCAGTTCTTC,CASTPEGGSYNEQFF
TRBV6-2/TRBV6-3,TRBJ2-4,few,.,TGTGCCAGCAGTTACTCGACGCAGGCACTAGCCAAAAACAGTCAGTACTTC,CASSYSTQALAKNSQYF
TRBV29-1,TRBJ2-2,many,TRBD2,TGCAGCGCCCGGGCACTAGCGAGGACCGGGGAGCTGTTTTTT,CSARALARTGELFF
TRBV10-2,TRBJ2-5,many,.,TGCGCCAGCAGTGCGGGGGTATCAGAGACCCAGTACTTC,CASSAGVSETQYF
TRBV18,TRBJ2-3,few,.,TGTGCCAGCTCACCCACGGACCGACGGGGCACAGATACGCAGTATTTT,CASSPTDRRGTDTQYF
TRBV10-2,TRBJ1-1,many,TRBD1,TGCGCCAGCAGAGAGACAGGGTTGATGACTGAAGCTTTCTTT,CASRETGLMTEAFF
TRBV11-2,TRBJ2-7,many,.,TGTGCCAGCAGCTCGGACTCCACATCTCCCTACGAGCAGTACTTC,CASSSDSTSPYEQYF
TRBV6-1,TRBJ2-7,many,.,TGTGCCAGCAGTCCTGACAGGTCCGCCTACGAGCAGTACTTC,CASSPDRSAYEQYF
TRBV14,TRBJ1-1,many,.,TGTGCCAGCAGCCAAGATCTAGGGGCAGGGCAGAAGAACACTGAAGCTTTCTTT,CASSQDLGAGQKNTEAFF